The present TCR beta chain was sequenced within a study of blood T cells in healthy people across ages (dated by TCRdb to 2013 to 2016). Describing the broader study: In model experiments, template switching captured roughly one uniquely barcoded TCR beta cDNA molecule for every two T cells. Four age groups were formed from the donors: young (average about 16 years), middle-aged (approximately 41), aged (about 62) and long-lived (less than 85). To track age-related changes in TCR beta repertoire diversity, the study relied on deep sequencing normalized with unique cDNA molecular identifiers. To avoid experimental bias, donors of different ages were randomly spread across the sequencing lanes. The study analyzed two additional independent replicas of 1 million unique cDNA reads from the same blood draw for two donors, one aged 18 to 30 and one aged 80 or older. Results the study describes overall, beyond this receptor: The percentage of naive T cells measured by flow cytometry correlated strongly with observed TCR beta diversity. Because donor CMV infection status was unknown, age-related changes in expanded clonotypes were potentially confounded. Estimates of total diversity based on one million sequenced T cells were considered lower bounds and underestimates. Since profiling was done on bulk unsorted PBMCs, naive and antigen-experienced compartments could not be conclusively compared. Observed TCR beta diversity per million T cells fell roughly linearly with age, and a significant reduction was already apparent by age approximately 41. The long-lived group showed more naive CD4+ T cells, fewer expanded clones and increased TCR diversity than the aged group, suggesting age selection.

Systemically healthy Caucasian individuals from Russia, 35 to 40 in total and aged roughly 6 to 100 years, were included as donors. Roughly 9 milliliters of peripheral blood were drawn from each donor into EDTA-treated Vacutainer tubes. Ficoll-Paque density-gradient centrifugation was used to isolate PBMCs, with at least 6 million per sample. Trizol reagent was used to extract total RNA from PBMCs, with at least 5 micrograms per sample. For every donor, an aliquot of PBMCs went through flow cytometry to measure the percentages of naive CD45RAhigh/CD27high T cells. Libraries were made using 5' RACE. Instrument used: Illumina HiSeq 2500. The second PCR ran for about 6 to 12 cycles and used a J-beta primer mix along with a sample-barcoded 5' primer. A unique molecular identifier was introduced onto each TCR beta cDNA molecule by a template-switch 5' adaptor carrying 12 random nucleotides. Each sample yielded at least 2.5 million CDR3-containing paired-end reads. First-strand cDNA was synthesized from all RNA with the Mint cDNA synthesis kit, primed by a TRBC-specific oligonucleotide. Following uracil-DNA glycosylase treatment, all cDNA underwent a first 18-cycle PCR with the universal primers M1SS and BC2_uni_R. The paper's data handling went like this. Each sample was normalized by randomly selecting 1 million high-quality reads, each carrying a distinct molecular identifier. Instead of being binned into consensus sequences, reads with shared molecular identifiers were discarded. MiTCR, set to a Q25 quality threshold and the strictest error-elimination algorithm, was used for CDR3 identification, clonotype clustering and error correction. A nonparametric unseen species model with Euler transformation was used to estimate a lower bound on total TCR beta diversity. TCRdb's own reprocessing of the public reads used fastp at Q25 and MiXCR and kept productive beta chains. Records with the same CDR3 protein are collapsed into one entry carrying the most frequent genes and DNA. None of the V and J calls come from the authors' own analysis; TCRdb made them. The sample data list about 900,000 distinct CDR3 sequences, and about 48% of these were observed just once. The ten largest make up about an eighth of the sample.

On this clonotype: It has no known antigen specificity. No base-level quality is on record; no much larger clone is a single base apart.

Spanning cysteine to phenylalanine, the CDR3 consists of 15 amino acids. The sequence is cut down to CDR3 DNA, 45 bases in frame from base 1. V lost 2 bases and J lost 2 bases; the stretch between them is 10 bases long. This sequence was found in a man aged 30 to 45 in good health. This chain is built from TRBV12-3 or TRBV12-4 and TRBJ2-1, with the D gene tentatively TRBD1 or TRBD2, based on 5 matching bases in each. Sequenced material: blood. Here is the DNA: TGTGCCAGCAGTTTATTCGGGACGCCCTACAATGAGCAGTTCTTC. It translates as CASSLFGTPYNEQFF.